A selection of T cell receptor beta chains follows, all from one sample in a study of shared clonotypes between healthy human individuals. The data were produced by immunoSEQ multiplex PCR, yet TCRdb's version contains in-frame clones alone and is incomplete. This table holds under 600,000 clones, more than 95% found once. The source material was naive CD4+ T cells sorted from blood. These TCRs come from a woman aged 25 to 39 in good health. Each CDR3 is given with its conserved first and last residue. A D gene is named only where the DNA matches it firmly. Clone size is not always given. Where it is, it says once, few, many or a class for expanded clones.

TRBD2 TRBV9 once CASSSGSTYNEQFF
. TRBV18 . CASSPFAGGSSGSEQYF
. TRBV18 . CASSPERAKAEAFF
. TRBV25-1 . CASSRAADTQYF
TRBD2 TRBV30 . CAWSVGLGGSTDTQYF
TRBD1 TRBV29-1 . CSVSGQENTEAFF
. TRBV11-3 . CASSYGLAPYEQYF
. TRBV28 . CASSRARGGPSSTDTQYF
. TRBV6-1 . CASSEGLHTGELFF
. TRBV27 . CASRAGDRGTNEKLFF
. TRBV6-1 . CAGARGEGANVLTF
. TRBV14 . CASSSLTNSNEQFF
. TRBV28 . CASSRGAGAQYNEQFF
TRBD2 TRBV27 . CASSRSGGLGTDTQYF
TRBD1 TRBV30 . CAWIRGPGTGELFF
TRBD2 TRBV11-3 . CASSRSGLAGGPSYNEQFF
. TRBV5-1 once CASSRMPDLGGTDTQYF
. TRBV10-3 . CAISESARLSYEQYF
TRBD2 TRBV12-5 . CASGLGRSGRGEQYF
TRBD1 TRBV25-1 . CASSRGGKYEQYF
. TRBV14 . CASSQVPHEQYF
TRBD1 TRBV9 . CASSVTSIWGQATDEQFF
. TRBV19 few CASTSGYLEPQHF
. TRBV6-6 . CASRYRTNHEQYF
TRBD1 TRBV5-1 once CASSLAGQSSGANVLTF
TRBD1 TRBV28 . CASSLDRAGTDTQYF
. TRBV29-1 . CSVVGGRNEQYF
TRBD2 TRBV5-4 . CASSDRTGLTLAGGPDTQYF
TRBD2 TRBV19 once CASSISRSGRGLAAGELFF
. TRBV7-9 . CASSPLNEKLFF
TRBD2 TRBV11-2 once CASSSLKTSGAYEQYF
. TRBV6-5 . CASSYSLQINYGYTF
TRBD1 TRBV19 . CASSKQDRAYEQYF
. TRBV28 . CASSHRQTSTDTQYF
. TRBV5-1 . CASSLGGGTGELFF
TRBD1 TRBV27 . CASSLGTGRETQYF
. TRBV20-1 . CSATHGGTQYF
. TRBV5-1 . CASSSLGGENTEAFF
TRBD1 TRBV19 . CASTTTGGYNYGYTF
. TRBV7-8 once CASSLGRVVVRDTEAFF